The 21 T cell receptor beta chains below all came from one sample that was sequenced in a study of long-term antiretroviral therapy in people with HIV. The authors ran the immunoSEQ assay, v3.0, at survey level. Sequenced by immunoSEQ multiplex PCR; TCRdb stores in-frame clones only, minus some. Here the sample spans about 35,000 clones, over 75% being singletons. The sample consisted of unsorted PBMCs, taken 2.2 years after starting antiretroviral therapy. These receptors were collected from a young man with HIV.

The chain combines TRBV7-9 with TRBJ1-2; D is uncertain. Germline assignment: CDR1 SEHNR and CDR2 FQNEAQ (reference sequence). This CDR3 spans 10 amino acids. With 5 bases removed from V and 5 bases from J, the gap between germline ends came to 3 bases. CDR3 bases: TGTGCCAGCAGCGGGTATGGCTACACCTTC. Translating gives CASSGYGYTF.

For the CDR3, the DNA is TGTGCCAGCAGGGGGACAGGGGCCTCCAATCAGCCCCAGCATTTT. Its protein is CASRGTGASNQPQHF. The rearrangement joins TRBV2 to TRBJ1-5; 10 nucleotides align to TRBD1. The germline V gene has CDR1 SNHLY and CDR2 FYNNEI. V lost 6 bases to trimming and J lost 3 bases; unmatched junction nucleotides: 5. The CDR3 covers 15 residues.

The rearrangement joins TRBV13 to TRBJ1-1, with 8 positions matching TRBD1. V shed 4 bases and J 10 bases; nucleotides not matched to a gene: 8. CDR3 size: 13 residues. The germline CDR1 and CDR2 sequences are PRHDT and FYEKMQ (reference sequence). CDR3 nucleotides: TGTGCCAGCAGCTCAGGTACTACAGGGGGAGCTTTCTTT. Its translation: CASSSGTTGGAFF.

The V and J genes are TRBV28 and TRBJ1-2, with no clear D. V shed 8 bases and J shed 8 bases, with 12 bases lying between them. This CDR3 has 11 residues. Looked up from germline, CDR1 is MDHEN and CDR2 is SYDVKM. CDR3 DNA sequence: TGTGCCAGCGGCCACACGAGGGGCTACACCTTC. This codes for CASGHTRGYTF.

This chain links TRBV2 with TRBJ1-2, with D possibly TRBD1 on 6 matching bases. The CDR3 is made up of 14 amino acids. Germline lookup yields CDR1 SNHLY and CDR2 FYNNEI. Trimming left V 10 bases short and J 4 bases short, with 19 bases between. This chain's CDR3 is CATLRGGKAYGYTF. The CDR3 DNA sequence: TGTGCCACCTTGAGGGGGGGGAAGGCCTATGGCTACACCTTC.

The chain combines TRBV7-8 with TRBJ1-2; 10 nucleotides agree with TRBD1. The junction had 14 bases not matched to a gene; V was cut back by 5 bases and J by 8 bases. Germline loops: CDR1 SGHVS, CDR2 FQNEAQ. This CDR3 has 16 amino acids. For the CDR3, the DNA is TGTGCCAGCAGCCCTCGCCCCGGGACAGGGGTGAGAGGCTACACCTTC. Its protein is CASSPRPGTGVRGYTF.

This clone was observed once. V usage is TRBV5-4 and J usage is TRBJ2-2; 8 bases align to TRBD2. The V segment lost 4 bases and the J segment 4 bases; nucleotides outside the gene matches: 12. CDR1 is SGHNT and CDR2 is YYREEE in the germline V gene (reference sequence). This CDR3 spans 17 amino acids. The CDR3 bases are TGTGCCAGCAGCATTGGGACTAGTAAAGTGGGCACCGGGGAGCTGTTTTTT. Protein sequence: CASSIGTSKVGTGELFF.

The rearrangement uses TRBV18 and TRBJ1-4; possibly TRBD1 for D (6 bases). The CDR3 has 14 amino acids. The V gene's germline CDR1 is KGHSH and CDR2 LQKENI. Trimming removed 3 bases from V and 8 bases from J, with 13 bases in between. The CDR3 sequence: CASSPPGQWEKLFF. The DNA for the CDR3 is TGTGCCAGCTCACCTCCGGGACAATGGGAAAAACTGTTTTTT. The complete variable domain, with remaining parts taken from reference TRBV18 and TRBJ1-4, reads NAGVMQNPRHLVRRRGQEARLRCSPMKGHSHVYWYRQLPEEGLKFMVYLQKENIIDESGMPKERFSAEFPKEGPSILRIQQVVRGDSAAYFCASSPPGQWEKLFFGSGTQLSVL.

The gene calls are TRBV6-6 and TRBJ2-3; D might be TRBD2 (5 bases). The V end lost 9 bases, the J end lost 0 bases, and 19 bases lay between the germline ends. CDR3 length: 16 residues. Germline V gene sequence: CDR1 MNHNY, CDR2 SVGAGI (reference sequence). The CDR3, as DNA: TGTGCCAGTAGTAAAAACCCCGGACTTAGCACAGATACGCAGTATTTT. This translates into CASSKNPGLSTDTQYF.

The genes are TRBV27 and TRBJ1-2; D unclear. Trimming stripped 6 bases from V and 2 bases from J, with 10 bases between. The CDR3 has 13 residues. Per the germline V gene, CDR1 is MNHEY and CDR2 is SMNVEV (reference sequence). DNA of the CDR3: TGTGCCAGCAGGTTCAGAGCCAACTATGGCTACACCTTC. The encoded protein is CASRFRANYGYTF.

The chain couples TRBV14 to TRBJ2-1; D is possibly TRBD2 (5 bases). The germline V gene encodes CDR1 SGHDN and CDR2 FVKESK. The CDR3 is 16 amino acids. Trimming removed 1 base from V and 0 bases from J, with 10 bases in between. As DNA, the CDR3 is TGTGCCAGCAGCCAAGTTCCGGGGAACTCCTACAATGAGCAGTTCTTC. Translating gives CASSQVPGNSYNEQFF.

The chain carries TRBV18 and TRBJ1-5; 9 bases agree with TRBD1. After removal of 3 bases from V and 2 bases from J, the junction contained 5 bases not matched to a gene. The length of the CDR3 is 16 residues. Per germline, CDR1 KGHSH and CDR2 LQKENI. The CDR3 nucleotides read TGTGCCAGCTCACCGGGACAGGGAGGAGGCAATCAGCCCCAGCATTTT. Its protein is CASSPGQGGGNQPQHF.

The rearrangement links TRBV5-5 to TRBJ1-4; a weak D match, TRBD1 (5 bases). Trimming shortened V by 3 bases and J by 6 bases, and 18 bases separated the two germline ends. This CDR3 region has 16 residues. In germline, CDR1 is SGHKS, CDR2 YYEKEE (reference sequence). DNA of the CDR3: TGTGCCAGCAGCTCCCCCTTGGAGGGGAGATATGAAAAACTGTTTTTT. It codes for CASSSPLEGRYEKLFF.

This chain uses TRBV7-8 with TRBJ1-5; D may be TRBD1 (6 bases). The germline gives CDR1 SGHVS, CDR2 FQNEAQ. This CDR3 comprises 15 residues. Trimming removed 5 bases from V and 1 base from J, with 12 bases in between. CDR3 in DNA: TGTGCCAGCAGCGGTAGGACAGCCAGCAATCAGCCCCAGCATTTT. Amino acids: CASSGRTASNQPQHF.

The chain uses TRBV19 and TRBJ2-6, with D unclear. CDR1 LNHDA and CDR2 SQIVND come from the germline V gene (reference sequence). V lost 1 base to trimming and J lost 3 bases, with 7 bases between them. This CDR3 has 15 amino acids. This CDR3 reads CASSIGVGGANVLTF. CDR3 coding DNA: TGTGCCAGTAGTATAGGCGTAGGTGGGGCCAACGTCCTGACTTTC.

The CDR3 loop is CASSWTGGAGTEAFF. The DNA for the CDR3 is TGCGCCAGCAGCTGGACAGGGGGCGCGGGGACTGAAGCTTTCTTT. The V and J genes are TRBV5-1 and TRBJ1-1, with 11 nucleotides matching TRBD1. The CDR3 is 15 residues long. The V gene's germline CDR1 is SGHRS and CDR2 YFSETQ. V lost 3 bases, J lost 5 bases, and 6 bases stayed unmatched.

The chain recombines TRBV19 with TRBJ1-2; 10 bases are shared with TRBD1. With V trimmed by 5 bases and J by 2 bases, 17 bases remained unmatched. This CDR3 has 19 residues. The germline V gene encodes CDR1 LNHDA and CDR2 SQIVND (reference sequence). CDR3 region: CASSAPPGTGVKTNYGYTF. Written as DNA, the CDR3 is TGTGCCAGTAGTGCGCCCCCCGGGACAGGGGTCAAGACGAACTATGGCTACACCTTC.

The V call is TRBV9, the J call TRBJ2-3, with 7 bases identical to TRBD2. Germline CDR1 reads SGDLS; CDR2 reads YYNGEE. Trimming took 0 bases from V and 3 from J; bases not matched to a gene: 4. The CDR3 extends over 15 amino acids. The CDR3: CASSVDGGRTDTQYF. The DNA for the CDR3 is TGTGCCAGCAGCGTAGATGGCGGGAGAACAGATACGCAGTATTTT.

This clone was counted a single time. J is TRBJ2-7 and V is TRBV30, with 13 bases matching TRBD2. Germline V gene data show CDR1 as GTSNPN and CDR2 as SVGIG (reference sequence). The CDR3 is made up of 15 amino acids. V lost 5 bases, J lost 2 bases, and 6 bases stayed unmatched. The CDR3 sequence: CAWEGGTSGTYEQYF. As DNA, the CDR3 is TGTGCCTGGGAGGGGGGGACTAGCGGGACCTACGAGCAGTACTTC.

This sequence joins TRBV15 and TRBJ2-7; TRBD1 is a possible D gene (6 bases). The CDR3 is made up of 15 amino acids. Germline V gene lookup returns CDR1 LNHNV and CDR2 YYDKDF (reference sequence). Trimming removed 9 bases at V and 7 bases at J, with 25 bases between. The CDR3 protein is CATSKTGTLVLEQYF. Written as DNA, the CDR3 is TGTGCCACTTCCAAAACTGGGACATTGGTATTGGAGCAGTACTTC.

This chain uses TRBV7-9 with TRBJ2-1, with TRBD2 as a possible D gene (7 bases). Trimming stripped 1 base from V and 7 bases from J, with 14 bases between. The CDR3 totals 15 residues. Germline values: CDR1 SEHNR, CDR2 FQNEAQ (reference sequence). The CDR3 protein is CASSLEGRGANEQFF. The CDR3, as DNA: TGTGCCAGCAGCTTAGAAGGTCGGGGGGCGAATGAGCAGTTCTTC.